The T cell receptor beta chain under discussion was sequenced for a study of response to subunit inactivated influenza vaccine (dated by TCRdb to the late 2010s). The study in broad terms: Deep quantitative T cell receptor repertoire profiling was used in the study to track responses to a trivalent subunit inactivated influenza vaccine.

In regard to this clonotype: Its recognized antigen is unknown. No much larger clone exists at a distance of one base, and base qualities are not known.

The V end gives up 3 bases and the J end 5 bases, leaving 9 bases in the junction not matched to a gene. The CDR3 covers 17 residues, taking in both the cysteine and the phenylalanine. Solely the CDR3 DNA is kept, with 51 bases framed from the first base. Sequences SGDLS (CDR1) and YYNGEE (CDR2) are obtained from the germline V gene. The library was obtained by RT-PCR. Data came from an Illumina HiSeq 2500. In-frame beta chains were kept once TCRdb had trimmed the public reads at Q25 with fastp and called clones with MiXCR. Each CDR3 protein appears once, grouped with its most common genes and DNA. This sample holds around 750,000 distinct CDR3 sequences; around 21% were observed only once. In total, the top ten clones hold about 9.4% of the sample. Overall study results and their limits: It was suggested by the authors that each seasonal influenza vaccination may recruit only a limited number of new T cells.

This receptor was obtained from a man aged 45-65 years who received an inactivated influenza vaccine. Donor details come from another sample of the same person, matched by shared clones. This sequence uses TRBV9 and TRBJ2-5, with 14 junctional bases fitting TRBD2. Specimen: PBMCs from blood, collected about 5 days after vaccination. The CDR3 reads CASSAGTSGGLRETQYF. The DNA reads TGTGCCAGCAGCGCGGGGACTAGCGGGGGTCTGCGGGAGACCCAGTACTTC.